This T cell receptor (beta chain) was documented in a study of early T cells in non-severe SARS-CoV-2 infection. Study-wide context: The chains were unpaired, and the sequenced material was bulk RNA from unsorted whole blood.

CDR3 length equals 13 residues. V was pared by 2 bases and J by 10 bases, with 14 bases between. Germline V lookup: CDR1 MNHEY, CDR2 SVGEGT. Attachment of unique molecular identifiers to individual cDNA molecules was performed. In TCRdb, the 5' RACE reads were re-called with MiXCR into one record per CDR3 protein. This table has approximately 99,000 distinct CDR3 sequences, around 10% appearing once. The clonotype comes from an adult who was a healthcare worker with PCR-confirmed SARS-CoV-2 infection or an uninfected control (not recorded which). The gene calls are TRBV6-2 or TRBV6-3 and TRBJ1-1, with no clear D. The specimen was whole blood. CDR3 sequence: CASSYLDAPRAFF. CDR3 coding DNA: TGTGCCAGCAGTTACCTTGACGCCCCTCGAGCTTTCTTT.